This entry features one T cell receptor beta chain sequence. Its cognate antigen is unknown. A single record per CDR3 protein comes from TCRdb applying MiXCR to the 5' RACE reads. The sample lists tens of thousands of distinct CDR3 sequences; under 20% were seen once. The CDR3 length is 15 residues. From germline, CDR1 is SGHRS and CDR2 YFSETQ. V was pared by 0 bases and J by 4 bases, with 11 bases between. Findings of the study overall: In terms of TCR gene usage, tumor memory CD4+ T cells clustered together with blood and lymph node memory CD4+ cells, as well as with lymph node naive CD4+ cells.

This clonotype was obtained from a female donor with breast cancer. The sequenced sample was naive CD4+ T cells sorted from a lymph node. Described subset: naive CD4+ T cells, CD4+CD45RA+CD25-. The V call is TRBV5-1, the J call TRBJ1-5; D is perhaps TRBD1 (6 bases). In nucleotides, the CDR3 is TGCGCCAGCAGCTTGGACGGGGGGCAAAATCAGCCCCAGCATTTT. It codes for CASSLDGGQNQPQHF.